This entry describes one T cell receptor beta chain. Its antigen is not identified. This entry is derived from a study of beta chain features in type 1 diabetes. Overall study: The examined sorted cells totaled fewer than 140 million across samples.

Overall study results and limits: All four CD4+ subsets of Type 1 diabetes patients contained TCRB CDR3s that were moderately but significantly shorter. Naive, central memory and regulatory TCRB repertoires appeared more similar among patients than healthy donors.

It was via CD45RO/CCR7/CD25/CD127/CD95/CD27 that CD4+ naive, central memory, regulatory and stem cell-like memory cells were sorted. TCRB transcripts that were expressed got sequenced, as all of the isolated RNA had been reverse transcribed. Mean read depth for naive, central memory and regulatory T cell samples was around 3.8 million reads. The repertoire was sequenced with immunoSEQ multiplex PCR; TCRdb's copy has only in-frame clones and lacks some. Of over 150,000 clones in the sample, about 8.3% were seen once. With V trimmed by 5 bases and J by 10 bases, 6 bases remained unmatched. The germline V gene encodes CDR1 MDHEN and CDR2 SYDVKM. This CDR3 comprises 15 residues.

V usage is TRBV28 and J usage is TRBJ2-2; 14 positions match TRBD2. This TCR was recovered from a woman aged 18 to 35 with type 1 diabetes. Sequenced sample: central memory CD4+ T cells from blood. The CDR3 DNA sequence: TGTGCCAGCAGTGGGACTAGCGGGAGAATGGCGGAGCTGTTTTTT. Protein sequence: CASSGTSGRMAELFF.